This T cell receptor (beta chain) was profiled in a study of control samples from healthy donors and cancer patients. This CDR3 contains 11 residues. Germline V gene data show CDR1 as GTSNPN and CDR2 as SVGIG (reference sequence). Trimming pared 5 bases from V and 5 bases from J, leaving 10 bases between. About this clone: The same CDR3 arises from other DNA sequences in this sample as well.

The assay was immunoSEQ multiplex PCR, and TCRdb's table has in-frame clones only and misses some. Found here are roughly 100,000 clones, roughly nine tenths of them singletons; the top ten hold under 3%. This sequence was found in a young woman in good health. Specimen: blood. The chain combines TRBV30 with TRBJ2-7; no clear D gene. The CDR3 loop is CAWAPIDEQYF. The CDR3 nucleotides read TGTGCCTGGGCTCCCATCGACGAGCAGTACTTC.